This T cell receptor beta chain appears in the sequencing data of a study of blood T cell repertoires in COVID-19. Study details: Researchers got acute and convalescent COVID-19 samples from the United States, Italy and Spain. PBMCs, B-cell-depleted T cells, or T cells were the source of the cDNA or gDNA that made up the material.

Germline lookup yields CDR1 LNHNV and CDR2 YYDKDF (reference sequence). The V gene lost 1 base and the J gene lost 4 bases, with 17 bases spanning the gap. This CDR3 has 17 residues. The data were produced by immunoSEQ multiplex PCR, yet TCRdb's version contains in-frame clones alone and is incomplete. The sample has fewer than 350,000 clones; under 90% are singletons. Recovered Cohort 3 donors showed two negative PCRs, clearance, or symptom resolution. The receptor's source is a woman in her 40s who had recovered from COVID-19. The sample consisted of PBMCs or T cells enriched from blood (not recorded which). J is TRBJ1-5 and V is TRBV15; D is undetermined. CDR3 region: CATSRAIRNSLNQPQHF. CDR3 coding DNA: TGTGCCACCAGCAGAGCAATTCGGAACAGTCTAAATCAGCCCCAGCATTTT.